This TCR beta chain is from a study of blood T cell repertoires in COVID-19. In the source study's methods: Amplified reference gene primers provided the basis for estimating nucleated cell counts. Produced via immunoSEQ multiplex PCR; TCRdb's table is partial and in-frame only. That table is the source of V, J and clone size, and D and trimming were worked out from the DNA. The table has 270,000 or so clones, 89% seen once; the top ten hold 4% to 5%. V was trimmed by 6 bases and J by 0 bases, leaving 14 bases between them. CDR1 is SNHLY and CDR2 is FYNNEI in the germline V gene. The length of the CDR3 is 15 residues.

The chain joins TRBV2 to TRBJ1-1; a possible D gene is TRBD1 (5 bases). The sequenced sample consisted of peripheral blood. The TCR was taken from a woman between 35 and 50 years old who had recovered from COVID-19. CDR3 in amino acids: CASRQRTLMNTEAFF. CDR3 DNA sequence: TGTGCCAGCAGACAGAGGACACTTATGAACACTGAAGCTTTCTTT.